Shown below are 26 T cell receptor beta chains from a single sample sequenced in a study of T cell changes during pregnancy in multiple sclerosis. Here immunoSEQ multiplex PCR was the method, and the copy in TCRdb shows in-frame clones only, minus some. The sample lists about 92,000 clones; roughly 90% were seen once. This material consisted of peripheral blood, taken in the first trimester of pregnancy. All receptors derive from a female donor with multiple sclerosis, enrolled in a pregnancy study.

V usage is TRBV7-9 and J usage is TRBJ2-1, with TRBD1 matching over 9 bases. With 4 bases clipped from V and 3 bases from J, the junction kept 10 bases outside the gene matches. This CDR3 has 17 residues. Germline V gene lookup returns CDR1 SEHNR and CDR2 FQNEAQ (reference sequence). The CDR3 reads CASSSWLGQGVYNEQFF. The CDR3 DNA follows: TGTGCCAGCAGCTCCTGGTTGGGACAGGGAGTCTACAATGAGCAGTTCTTC.

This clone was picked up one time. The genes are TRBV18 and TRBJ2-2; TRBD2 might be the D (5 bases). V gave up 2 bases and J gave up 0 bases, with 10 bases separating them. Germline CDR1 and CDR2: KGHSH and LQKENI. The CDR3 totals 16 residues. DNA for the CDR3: TGTGCCAGCTCACCAAGTACGGGGACGAACACCGGGGAGCTGTTTTTT. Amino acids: CASSPSTGTNTGELFF.

The CDR3 loop reads CASGVTSGIGEQFF. Here the CDR3 DNA reads TGTGCCAGTGGGGTGACTAGCGGGATAGGGGAGCAGTTCTTC. V gene TRBV6-1 combines with J gene TRBJ2-1, with TRBD2 identical over 11 bases. V lost 9 bases to trimming and J lost 10 bases; unmatched junction nucleotides: 11. CDR1 and CDR2 from the germline V gene are MNHNS and SASEGT. The CDR3 covers 14 residues.

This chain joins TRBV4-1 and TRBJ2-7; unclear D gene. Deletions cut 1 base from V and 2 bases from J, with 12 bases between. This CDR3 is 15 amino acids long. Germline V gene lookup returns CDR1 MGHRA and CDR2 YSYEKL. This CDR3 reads CASSQGRGRTYEQYF. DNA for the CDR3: TGCGCCAGCAGCCAAGGTCGCGGAAGGACCTACGAGCAGTACTTC.

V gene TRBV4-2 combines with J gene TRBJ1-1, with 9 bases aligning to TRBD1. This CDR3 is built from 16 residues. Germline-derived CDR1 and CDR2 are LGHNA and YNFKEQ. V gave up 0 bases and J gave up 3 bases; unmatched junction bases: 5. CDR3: CASSQDPTGGHTEAFF. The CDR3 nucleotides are TGTGCCAGCAGCCAAGACCCGACAGGGGGTCACACTGAAGCTTTCTTT.

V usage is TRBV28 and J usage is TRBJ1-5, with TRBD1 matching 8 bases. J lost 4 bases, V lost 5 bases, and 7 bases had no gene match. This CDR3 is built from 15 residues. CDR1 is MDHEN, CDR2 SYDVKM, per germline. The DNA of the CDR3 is TGTGCCAGCAGTACCGGCAGGGGGCGAAATCAGCCCCAGCATTTT. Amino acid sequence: CASSTGRGRNQPQHF.

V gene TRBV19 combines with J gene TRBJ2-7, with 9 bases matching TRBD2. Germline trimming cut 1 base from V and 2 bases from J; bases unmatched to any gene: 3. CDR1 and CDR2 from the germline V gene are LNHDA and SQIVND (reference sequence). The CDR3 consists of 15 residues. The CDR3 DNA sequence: TGTGCCAGTAGTATAGGTAGCGGGAGAGCCTACGAGCAGTACTTC. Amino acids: CASSIGSGRAYEQYF. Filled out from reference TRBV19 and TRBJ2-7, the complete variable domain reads DGGITQSPKYLFRKEGQNVTLSCEQNLNHDAMYWYRQDPGQGLRLIYYSQIVNDFQKGDIAEGYSVSREKKESFPLTVTSAQKNPTAFYLCASSIGSGRAYEQYFGPGTRLTVT.

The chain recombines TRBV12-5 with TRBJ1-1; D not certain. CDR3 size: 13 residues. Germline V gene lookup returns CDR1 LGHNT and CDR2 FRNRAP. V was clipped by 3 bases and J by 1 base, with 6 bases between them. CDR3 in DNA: TGTGCTAGTGGTTTTGGCGGGAACACTGAAGCTTTCTTT. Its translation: CASGFGGNTEAFF.

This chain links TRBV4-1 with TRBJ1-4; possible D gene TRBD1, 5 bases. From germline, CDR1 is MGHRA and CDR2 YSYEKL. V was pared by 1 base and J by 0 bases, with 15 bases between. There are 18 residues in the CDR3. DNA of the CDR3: TGCGCCAGCAGCCAAGTGCGGGGCCCAAGTGCAACTAATGAAAAACTGTTTTTT. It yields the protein CASSQVRGPSATNEKLFF.

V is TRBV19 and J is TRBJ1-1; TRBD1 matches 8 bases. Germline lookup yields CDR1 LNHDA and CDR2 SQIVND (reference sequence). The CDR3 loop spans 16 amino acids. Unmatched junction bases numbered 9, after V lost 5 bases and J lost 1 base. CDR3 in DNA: TGTGCCAGTAGTCGTCCAGGGGGCGCAGGGAACACTGAAGCTTTCTTT. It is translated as CASSRPGGAGNTEAFF.

CDR3 sequence (DNA): TGTGCCAGCAGCGGATGGGCGGGGGAGACCCAGTACTTC. Amino acid sequence: CASSGWAGETQYF. The V gene is TRBV5-6, the J gene TRBJ2-5, with a weak D call TRBD2 (6 bases). CDR3 size: 13 residues. With 4 bases removed from V and 5 bases from J, the gap between germline ends came to 12 bases. Germline V gene sequence: CDR1 SGHDT, CDR2 YYEEEE.

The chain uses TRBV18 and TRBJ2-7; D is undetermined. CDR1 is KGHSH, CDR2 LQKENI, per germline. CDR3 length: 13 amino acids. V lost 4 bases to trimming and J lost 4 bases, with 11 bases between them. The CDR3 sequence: CASSLFQAYEQYF. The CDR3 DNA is TGTGCCAGCTCACTCTTTCAGGCTTACGAGCAGTACTTC.

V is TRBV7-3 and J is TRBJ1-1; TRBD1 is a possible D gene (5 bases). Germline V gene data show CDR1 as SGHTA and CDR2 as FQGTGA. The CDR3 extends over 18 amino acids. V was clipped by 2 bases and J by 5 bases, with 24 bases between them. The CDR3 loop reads CASSLVSRHRFSQTEAFF. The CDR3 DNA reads TGTGCCAGCAGCTTAGTTTCGCGACACAGGTTTTCACAGACTGAAGCTTTCTTT.

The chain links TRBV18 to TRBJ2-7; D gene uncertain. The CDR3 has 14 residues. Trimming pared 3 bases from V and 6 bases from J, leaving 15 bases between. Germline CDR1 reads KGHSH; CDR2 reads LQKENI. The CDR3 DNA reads TGTGCCAGCTCACCGGGCATAACCGGTATCGAGCAGTACTTC. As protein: CASSPGITGIEQYF.

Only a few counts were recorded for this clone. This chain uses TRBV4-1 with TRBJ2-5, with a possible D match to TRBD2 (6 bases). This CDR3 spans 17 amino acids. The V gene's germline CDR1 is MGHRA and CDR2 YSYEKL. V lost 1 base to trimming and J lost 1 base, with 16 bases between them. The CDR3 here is CASSQAYLGTGQETQYF. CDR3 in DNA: TGCGCCAGCAGCCAAGCATACTTAGGGACTGGCCAAGAGACCCAGTACTTC.

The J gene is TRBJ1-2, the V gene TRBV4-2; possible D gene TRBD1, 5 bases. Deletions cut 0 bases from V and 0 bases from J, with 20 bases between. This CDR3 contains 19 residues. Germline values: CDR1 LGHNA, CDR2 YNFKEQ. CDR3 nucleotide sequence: TGTGCCAGCAGCCAAGAATCAGGCAGGGTCGCCTCCACTAACTATGGCTACACCTTC. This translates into CASSQESGRVASTNYGYTF.

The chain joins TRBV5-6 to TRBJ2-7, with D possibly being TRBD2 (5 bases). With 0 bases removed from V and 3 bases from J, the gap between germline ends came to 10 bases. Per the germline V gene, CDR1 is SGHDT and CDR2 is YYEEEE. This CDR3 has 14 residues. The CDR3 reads CASSLVRGIYEQYF. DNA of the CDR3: TGTGCCAGCAGCTTGGTCCGGGGAATCTACGAGCAGTACTTC.

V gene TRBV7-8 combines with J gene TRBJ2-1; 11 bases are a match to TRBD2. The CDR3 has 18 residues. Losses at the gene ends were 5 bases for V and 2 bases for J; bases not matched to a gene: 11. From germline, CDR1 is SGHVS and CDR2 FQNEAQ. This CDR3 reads CASSPHHLAGGTYNEQFF. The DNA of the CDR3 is TGTGCCAGCAGCCCCCACCATCTAGCGGGAGGTACCTACAATGAGCAGTTCTTC.

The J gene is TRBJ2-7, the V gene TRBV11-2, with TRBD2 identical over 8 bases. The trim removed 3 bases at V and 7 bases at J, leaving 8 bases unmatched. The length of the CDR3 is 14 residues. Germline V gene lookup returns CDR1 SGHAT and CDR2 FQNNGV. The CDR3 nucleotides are TGTGCCAGCAGCTTCACCGCGGGAGGAGGGGAGCAGTACTTC. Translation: CASSFTAGGGEQYF.

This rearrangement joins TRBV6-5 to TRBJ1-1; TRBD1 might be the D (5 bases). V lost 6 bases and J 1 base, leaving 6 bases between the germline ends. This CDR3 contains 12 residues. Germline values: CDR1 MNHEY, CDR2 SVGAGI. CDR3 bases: TGTGCCAGCAGGGGGGGGAACACTGAAGCTTTCTTT. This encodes CASRGGNTEAFF.

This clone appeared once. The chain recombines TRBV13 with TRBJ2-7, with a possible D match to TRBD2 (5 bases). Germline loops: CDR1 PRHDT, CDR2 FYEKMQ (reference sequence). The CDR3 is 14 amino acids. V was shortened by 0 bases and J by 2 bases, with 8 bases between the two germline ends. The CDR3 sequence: CASSLGRGTYEQYF. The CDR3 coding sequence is TGTGCCAGCAGCTTAGGAAGAGGGACCTACGAGCAGTACTTC.

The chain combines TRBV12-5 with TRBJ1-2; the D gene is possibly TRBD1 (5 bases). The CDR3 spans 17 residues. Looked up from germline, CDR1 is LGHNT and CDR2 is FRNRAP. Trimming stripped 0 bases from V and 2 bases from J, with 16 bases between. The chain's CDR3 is CASGLVLGKGQNYGYTF. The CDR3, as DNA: TGTGCTAGTGGTTTGGTATTAGGGAAGGGGCAGAACTATGGCTACACCTTC. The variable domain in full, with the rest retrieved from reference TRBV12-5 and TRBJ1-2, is DARVTQTPRHKVTEMGQEVTMRCQPILGHNTVFWYRQTMMQGLELLAYFRNRAPLDDSGMPKDRFSAEMPDATLATLKIQPSEPRDSAVYFCASGLVLGKGQNYGYTFGSGTRLTVV.

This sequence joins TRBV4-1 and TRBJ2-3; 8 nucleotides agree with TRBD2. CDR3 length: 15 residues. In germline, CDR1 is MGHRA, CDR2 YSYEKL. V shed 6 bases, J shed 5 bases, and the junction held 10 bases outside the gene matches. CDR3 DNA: TGCGCCAGCAGAGTAGTTAGCGGGACGGTAGATACGCAGTATTTT. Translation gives CASRVVSGTVDTQYF.

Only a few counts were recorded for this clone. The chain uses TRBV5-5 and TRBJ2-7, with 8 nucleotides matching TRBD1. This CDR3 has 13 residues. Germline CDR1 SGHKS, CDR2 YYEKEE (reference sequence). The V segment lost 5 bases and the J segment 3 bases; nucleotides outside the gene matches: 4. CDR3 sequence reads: CASRGTGGYEQYF. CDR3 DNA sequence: TGTGCCAGCAGGGGGACAGGTGGCTACGAGCAGTACTTC.

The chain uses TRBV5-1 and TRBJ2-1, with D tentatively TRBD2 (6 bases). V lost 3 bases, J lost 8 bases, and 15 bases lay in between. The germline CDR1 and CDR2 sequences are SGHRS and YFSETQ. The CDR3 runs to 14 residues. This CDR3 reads CASSWLTSLDEQFF. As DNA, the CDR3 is TGCGCCAGCAGCTGGTTGACTAGTTTGGATGAGCAGTTCTTC.

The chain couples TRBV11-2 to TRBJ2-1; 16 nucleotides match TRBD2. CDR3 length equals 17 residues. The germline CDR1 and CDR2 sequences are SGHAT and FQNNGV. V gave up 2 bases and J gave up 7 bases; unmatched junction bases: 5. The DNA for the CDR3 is TGTGCCAGCAGCTTAAATCCGGGACTAGCGGGAGGGAATGAGCAGTTCTTC. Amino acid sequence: CASSLNPGLAGGNEQFF.